These 4 T cell receptor beta chains share one sample of origin, sequenced in a study of cytomegalovirus exposure and HLA in healthy donors. The study ran its PCR with 60 Vbeta and 13 Jbeta primers. TCRdb keeps only in-frame clones here, not all; method: immunoSEQ multiplex PCR. The table lists roughly 150,000 clones, less than 80% of them singletons. The sequencing sample was made of PBMCs. These receptors all come from a man aged 35-49 years in good health and CMV-seropositive.

This chain connects TRBV5-1 to TRBJ2-7; 10 bases fit TRBD1. This CDR3 region has 14 residues. The V segment lost 4 bases and the J segment 5 bases; nucleotides outside the gene matches: 6. Germline values: CDR1 SGHRS, CDR2 YFSETQ. The CDR3 DNA sequence: TGCGCCAGCAGCCTTCGACAGGGGGCTGACGAGCAGTACTTC. This gives the protein CASSLRQGADEQYF.

Of note for this clone: Sequence at one end of the junction differs from germline and may be a read error. The chain recombines TRBV4-1 with TRBJ2-3, with D unclear. From germline, CDR1 is MGHRA and CDR2 YSYEKL. The CDR3 is made up of 14 amino acids. CDR3 bases: TGTGCCAGCAGCCAGGTAGCTAACACAGATACGCAGTATTTT. Protein sequence: CASSQVANTDTQYF.

The chain has TRBV18 and TRBJ2-7, with D possibly TRBD2 on 6 matching bases. The CDR3 is 14 amino acids. V lost 2 bases and J 1 base, leaving 9 bases between the germline ends. Looked up from germline, CDR1 is KGHSH and CDR2 is LQKENI. CDR3 DNA sequence: TGTGCCAGCTCACCAGGGGGGAGTTCCTACGAGCAGTACTTC. Protein: CASSPGGSSYEQYF.

As DNA, the CDR3 is TGTGCTAGTGTCGAGCAAAGCAATCAGCCCCAGCATTTT. Amino acids: CASVEQSNQPQHF. The J gene is TRBJ1-5, the V gene TRBV12-5, with D hard to call. V gave up 7 bases and J gave up 1 base, with 8 bases separating them. Germline CDR1 is LGHNT and CDR2 is FRNRAP. This CDR3 region has 13 residues.